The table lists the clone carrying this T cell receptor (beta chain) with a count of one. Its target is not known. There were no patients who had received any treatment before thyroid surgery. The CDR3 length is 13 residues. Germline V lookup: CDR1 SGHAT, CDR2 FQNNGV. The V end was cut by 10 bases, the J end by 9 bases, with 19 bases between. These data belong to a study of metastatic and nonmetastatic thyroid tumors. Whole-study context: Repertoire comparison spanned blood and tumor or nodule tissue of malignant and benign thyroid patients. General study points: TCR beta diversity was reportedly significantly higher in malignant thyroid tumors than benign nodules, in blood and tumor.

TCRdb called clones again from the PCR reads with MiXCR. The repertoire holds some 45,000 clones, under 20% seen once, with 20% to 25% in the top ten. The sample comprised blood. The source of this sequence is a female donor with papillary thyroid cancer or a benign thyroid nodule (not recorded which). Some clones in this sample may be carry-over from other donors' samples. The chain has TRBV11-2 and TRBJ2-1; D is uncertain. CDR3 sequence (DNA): TGTGCCATTAGCACAAGACCGAGCAGTGAGCAGTTCTTC. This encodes CAISTRPSSEQFF.